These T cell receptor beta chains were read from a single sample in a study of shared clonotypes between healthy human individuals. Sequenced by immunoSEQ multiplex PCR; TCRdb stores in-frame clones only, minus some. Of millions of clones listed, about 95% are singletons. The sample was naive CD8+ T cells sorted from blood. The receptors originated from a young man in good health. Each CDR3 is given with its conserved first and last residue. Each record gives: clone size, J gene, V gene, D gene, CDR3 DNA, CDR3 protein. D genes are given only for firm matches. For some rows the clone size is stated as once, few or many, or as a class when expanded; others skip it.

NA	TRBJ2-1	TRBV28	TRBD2	TGTGCCAGCAGTCCTCAGCGGGGGCCCAAACTTTACAATGAGCAGTTCTTC	CASSPQRGPKLYNEQFF
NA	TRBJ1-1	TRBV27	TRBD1	TGTGCCAGCAGCCATACAGGGGCCGGGGAAGCTTTCTTT	CASSHTGAGEAFF
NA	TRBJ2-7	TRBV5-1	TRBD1	TGCGCCAGCAGCTTGACCGGACAGGGGAGTTACGAGCAGTACTTC	CASSLTGQGSYEQYF
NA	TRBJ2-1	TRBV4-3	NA	TGCGCCAGCAGCCAAGATACGGGCGGGGCAAGGTACAATGAGCAGTTCTTC	CASSQDTGGARYNEQFF
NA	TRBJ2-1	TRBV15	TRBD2	TGTGCCACCAGCAGGTTAGGACTAGCGCTGGGCAATGAGCAGTTCTTC	CATSRLGLALGNEQFF
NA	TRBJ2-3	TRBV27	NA	TGTGCCAGCATAGGCCCTTCTGGCACAGATACGCAGTATTTT	CASIGPSGTDTQYF
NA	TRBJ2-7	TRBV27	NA	TGTGCCAGCAGTTTGGGATACTCCTACGAGCAGTACTTC	CASSLGYSYEQYF
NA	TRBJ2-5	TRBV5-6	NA	TGTGCCAGCAGCTTGCGGCGGAAAGAGACCCAGTACTTC	CASSLRRKETQYF
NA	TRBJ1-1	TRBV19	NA	TGTGCCAGTAGTGCCGGACCCCTGGACACTGAAGCTTTCTTT	CASSAGPLDTEAFF
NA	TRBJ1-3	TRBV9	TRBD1	TGTGCCAGCAGCTCTTTGCCGGGACAGGGGACGGCTGGAAACACCATATATTTT	CASSSLPGQGTAGNTIYF
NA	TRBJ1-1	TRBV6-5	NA	TGTGCCAGCAGGGTTGGGTTTAACACTGAAGCTTTCTTT	CASRVGFNTEAFF
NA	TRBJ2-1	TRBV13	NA	TGTGCCAGCAGCTCTTTTGGGTTGAGCTCCTACAATGAGCAGTTCTTC	CASSSFGLSSYNEQFF
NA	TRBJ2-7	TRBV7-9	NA	TGTGCCAGCAGCCATCTCGGGGTATCCAACGAGCAGTACTTC	CASSHLGVSNEQYF
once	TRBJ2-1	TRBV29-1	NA	TGCAGCGTTGAGATGAATGAGCAGTTCTTC	CSVEMNEQFF
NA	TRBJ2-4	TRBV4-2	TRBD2	TGTGCCAGCAGCCTTCCCGGGACTAGCGGGGGCCCCGAGGGGAAAAACATTCAGTACTTC	CASSLPGTSGGPEGKNIQYF
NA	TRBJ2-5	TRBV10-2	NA	TGCGCCAGCAGCCTGGCAGGTTATCAAGAGACCCAGTACTTC	CASSLAGYQETQYF
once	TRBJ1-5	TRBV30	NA	TGTGCCTGGAGTGAGGCACAGGGTGGCAATCAGCCCCAGCATTTT	CAWSEAQGGNQPQHF
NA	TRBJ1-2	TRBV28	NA	TGTGCCAGCAGCCTACCCTCGAATCATGACAGATCTAACTATGGCTACACCTTC	CASSLPSNHDRSNYGYTF
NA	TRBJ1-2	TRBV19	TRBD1	TGTGCCAGTAGTATGGGGACAGGGACCGGCTACACCTTC	CASSMGTGTGYTF
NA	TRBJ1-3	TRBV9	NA	TGTGCCAGCAGCTCAGGGGTTTCCTCTGGAAACACCATATATTTT	CASSSGVSSGNTIYF
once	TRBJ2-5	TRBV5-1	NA	TGCGCCAGCAGCTCCGTTGAGGGGGGCCGCGAGACCCAGTACTTC	CASSSVEGGRETQYF
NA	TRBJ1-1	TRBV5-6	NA	TGTGCCAGCAGACCACAGGGAGTAGAGACTGAAGCTTTCTTT	CASRPQGVETEAFF
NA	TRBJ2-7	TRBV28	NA	TGTGCCAGCAGTTTAAACCTAGCCTACGAGCAGTACTTC	CASSLNLAYEQYF
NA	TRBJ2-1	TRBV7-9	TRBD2	TGTGCCAGCAGCTTAGGGCCGGGACTAGCGGGGTACAATGAGCAGTTCTTC	CASSLGPGLAGYNEQFF
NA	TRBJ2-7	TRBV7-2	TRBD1	TGTGCCAGCAGCTCCTGGGACAGCTCAATTACCTACGAGCAGTACTTC	CASSSWDSSITYEQYF